The source of this TCR beta chain is a study of control samples from healthy donors and cancer patients (dated by TCRdb to about 2020). The library relied on the immunoSEQ multiplex PCR assay. TCRdb stores this immuneACCESS table with in-frame sequences only. Part of the clones is absent; in the studies checked, under half of the shortfall reflects unresolved V genes, and no reason is known for the rest. The sample table holds about 80,000 clones, of which 85% to 90% were seen once. Together, the top ten hold approximately 7.6% of the sample. The CDR3 holds 16 amino acids from the cysteine to the phenylalanine. Only the CDR3 portion is preserved as DNA: 48 bases, with reading frame beginning at the first base. At the junction V is shortened by 1 base and J by 5 bases; bases outside the gene matches: 7. The CDR1 and CDR2 encoded by the germline V gene are SGHDN and FVKESK. Comment on this clone: No cognate antigen has been identified for it. No base qualities exist here, and no much larger clone lies one base off it.

The V and J segments used are TRBV14 and TRBJ2-5; TRBD2 fits 10 bases in the junction. This TCR came from a woman aged 55 to 70 in good health. Source material: blood. CDR3 protein: CASSQASGRAVETQYF. The DNA is as follows: TGTGCCAGCAGCCAAGCCAGCGGGAGGGCCGTGGAGACCCAGTACTTC.